This entry concerns a single T cell receptor beta chain. What it recognizes is unknown. The CDR3 is 15 amino acids. J was trimmed by 4 bases and V by 2 bases; bases with no gene match: 4. CDR1 and CDR2 (germline): MGHRA, YSYEKL. The data belong to a study of cytomegalovirus exposure and HLA in healthy donors. Study-wide results and caveats: Certain indistinguishable V segments, among them TRBV6-2 and TRBV6-3, were excluded. In a later analysis, at a false discovery rate of 0.05, 16,951 TCR beta sequences were associated with HLA alleles. The classifier reportedly diagnosed cytomegalovirus status with high specificity and sensitivity. CMV serostatus was the only immune exposure information that was available.

This PCR relied on a set of 60 Vbeta primers and 13 Jbeta primers. The method was immunoSEQ multiplex PCR; TCRdb's version includes in-frame clones alone and lacks a portion of them. The sample table sets out about 160,000 clones. This sequence originates from a woman aged 55-70 years in good health and CMV-seronegative. Sequenced input: PBMCs. V gene TRBV4-1 combines with J gene TRBJ1-1, with TRBD1 identical over 10 bases. The CDR3 DNA is TGCGCCAGCAGCCAACCCGACAGGGGGCGCACTGAAGCTTTCTTT. Translation gives CASSQPDRGRTEAFF.